The present T cell receptor (beta chain) was sequenced within a study of blood T cell repertoires in COVID-19. Background on the study: Samples of COVID-19 (acute and convalescent) were obtained from the United States, Italy and Spain. T cells, B-cell-depleted T cells, or PBMCs supplied cDNA or gDNA.

In the authors' workflow: Amplified reference gene primers provided the basis for estimating nucleated cell counts. The method was immunoSEQ multiplex PCR; TCRdb's version includes in-frame clones alone and lacks a portion of them. V, J and clone size derive from that table, while D and trimming were established from the DNA sequence. This table holds under 350,000 clones, approximately 89% found once. Germline values: CDR1 ENHRY, CDR2 SYGVKD. This CDR3 is 12 amino acids long. With 5 bases clipped from V and 7 bases from J, the junction kept 4 bases outside the gene matches. Participants, about 18 to 90 years old, spanned around 25 US areas.

The gene calls are TRBV10-3 and TRBJ1-1, with 7 bases lining up with TRBD1. The receptor's source is a woman in her sixties or seventies who had recovered from COVID-19. The specimen was PBMCs or T cells enriched from blood (not recorded which). CDR3 amino acids: CAISTAGGEAFF. CDR3 bases: TGTGCCATCAGTACCGCAGGGGGTGAAGCTTTCTTT.